What follows is one T cell receptor (beta chain) and its context. What it binds is not known. This same CDR3 is encoded by further DNA sequences in the sample. Clones were read by immunoSEQ multiplex PCR, and TCRdb kept only the in-frame ones, dropping some. The data contain hundreds of thousands of clones, 95% to 96% of them singletons. The CDR3 consists of 13 residues. The germline gives CDR1 SEHNR, CDR2 FQNEAQ (reference sequence). V was pared by 5 bases and J by 2 bases, with 10 bases between. Positive CCR7 selection of CD45RO-negative cells yielded the naive CD8 cells, and terminally differentiated effector memory CD45RA+ cells were excluded. The data belong to a study of shared clonotypes between healthy human individuals. Findings and limits, study-wide: Non-shared clonotypes showed lower generation probabilities than clonotypes common to all four donors. Naive subsets typically showed greater estimated richness than memory subsets.

Specimen: naive CD8+ T cells sorted from blood. V is TRBV7-9 and J is TRBJ2-7; TRBD2 might be the D (6 bases). The TCR was taken from a woman younger than 45 in good health. The CDR3 region is CASSRDFPYEQYF. Here the CDR3 DNA reads TGTGCCAGCAGCAGGGACTTTCCCTACGAGCAGTACTTC.